A single sample gave rise to the 18 T cell receptor beta chains below, sequenced in a study of beta chain features in type 1 diabetes. Study observations and caveats: All four CD4+ subsets from Type 1 diabetes patients carried moderately but significantly shorter TCRB CDR3s.

Which antigens these TCRs recognize remains unknown. cDNA synthesis used the whole RNA isolate, giving expressed TCRB sequences. The assay was immunoSEQ multiplex PCR, and TCRdb's table has in-frame clones only and misses some. The sample has around 300,000 clones, approximately 16% seen once. Sequencing input: naive CD4+ T cells from blood. The receptors here all came from a man aged 18 to 30 with type 1 diabetes.

The chain combines TRBV9 with TRBJ2-2; 8 nucleotides line up with TRBD2. The V gene's germline CDR1 is SGDLS and CDR2 YYNGEE. The V segment lost 3 bases and the J segment 2 bases; nucleotides outside the gene matches: 6. This CDR3 region has 16 residues. CDR3 loop: CASSAIAGLNTGELFF. CDR3 DNA sequence: TGTGCCAGCAGCGCCATAGCGGGGCTCAACACCGGGGAGCTGTTTTTT.

The CDR3 DNA follows: TGTGCCACCAGCACAAGACAGGGCTTGAACACCGGGGAGCTGTTTTTT. Protein product: CATSTRQGLNTGELFF. This sequence joins TRBV15 and TRBJ2-2, with TRBD1 matching 7 bases. V lost 4 bases to trimming and J lost 1 base; unmatched junction nucleotides: 6. The CDR3 is made up of 16 amino acids. Germline V gives CDR1 LNHNV, CDR2 YYDKDF (reference sequence).

The gene calls are TRBV9 and TRBJ2-3, with unresolved D. Trimming pared 2 bases from V and 4 bases from J, leaving 11 bases between. Germline CDR1 and CDR2: SGDLS and YYNGEE. This CDR3 has 14 amino acids. CDR3 in amino acids: CASSVLSAPDTQYF. The CDR3 nucleotides read TGTGCCAGCAGCGTGTTAAGCGCGCCAGATACGCAGTATTTT.

This clone has just a few counts. The rearrangement uses TRBV5-1 and TRBJ2-7; 7 bases are a match to TRBD2. The V and J ends lost 3 bases and 5 bases, in that order; junction bases with no gene match: 8. This CDR3 region has 14 residues. The V gene's germline CDR1 is SGHRS and CDR2 YFSETQ. The CDR3 DNA reads TGCGCCAGCAGCTGGGGAGCGGGGCCGGACGAGCAGTACTTC. It specifies CASSWGAGPDEQYF.

This clone came up a few times. The rearrangement uses TRBV7-9 and TRBJ2-1, with TRBD1 as a possible D gene (6 bases). Germline V gene sequence: CDR1 SEHNR, CDR2 FQNEAQ (reference sequence). V lost 0 bases and J 5 bases, leaving 11 bases between the germline ends. The CDR3 length is 15 residues. The DNA of the CDR3 is TGTGCCAGCAGCTTAGCCGGGGCAGGGGACAATGAGCAGTTCTTC. Translated: CASSLAGAGDNEQFF.

A few counts support this clone. The chain joins TRBV7-6 to TRBJ2-1, with D possibly TRBD1 on 5 matching bases. The V end lost 5 bases, the J end lost 2 bases, and 16 bases lay between the germline ends. The CDR3 has 16 amino acids. Germline CDR1 and CDR2: SGHVS and FNYEAQ. The CDR3 sequence: CASSTTTVTPYNEQFF. The CDR3 DNA reads as TGTGCCAGCAGCACGACGACAGTCACCCCCTACAATGAGCAGTTCTTC.

The chain couples TRBV25-1 to TRBJ1-1, with D unclear. The CDR3 extends over 12 amino acids. Germline values: CDR1 MGHDK, CDR2 SYGVNS. V was shortened by 2 bases and J by 4 bases, with 5 bases between the two germline ends. The CDR3 loop reads CASSERGTEAFF. The CDR3 DNA reads as TGTGCCAGCAGTGAACGCGGCACTGAAGCTTTCTTT.

This clone was seen just once. The chain combines TRBV6-5 with TRBJ1-1, with D unresolved. The CDR3 has 12 residues. CDR1 and CDR2 from the germline V gene are MNHEY and SVGAGI. The V and J ends lost 5 bases and 11 bases respectively, with 15 bases between them. The CDR3 here is CASSQLGIKAFF. As DNA, the CDR3 is TGTGCCAGCAGTCAGCTGGGCATTAAGGCTTTCTTT.

This clone was observed a few times. The rearrangement links TRBV2 to TRBJ2-1, with TRBD1 matching 7 bases. The germline CDR1 and CDR2 sequences are SNHLY and FYNNEI. V lost 5 bases and J lost 11; bases outside the gene matches: 6. The CDR3 has 12 residues. The CDR3 is CASSTRTGQQFF. CDR3 bases: TGTGCCAGCAGTACGAGGACAGGCCAGCAGTTCTTC.

In DNA, the CDR3 is TGTGCCAGCAGCGCCCCTGACAGGGTAGGCGAGCAGTTCTTC. It encodes CASSAPDRVGEQFF. The chain has TRBV5-4 and TRBJ2-1; 7 nucleotides line up with TRBD1. CDR3 length equals 14 residues. With 4 bases clipped from V and 10 bases from J, the junction kept 11 bases outside the gene matches. Germline lookup yields CDR1 SGHNT and CDR2 YYREEE (reference sequence). The variable domain in full, completed from reference TRBV5-4 and TRBJ2-1, reads ETGVTQSPTHLIKTRGQQVTLRCSSQSGHNTVSWYQQALGQGPQFIFQYYREEENGRGNFPPRFSGLQFPNYSSELNVNALELDDSALYLCASSAPDRVGEQFFGPGTRLTVL.

Only a few counts were recorded for this clone. The rearrangement uses TRBV15 and TRBJ2-3; 8 nucleotides line up with TRBD2. V lost 0 bases to trimming and J lost 5 bases; unmatched junction nucleotides: 4. The CDR3 has 15 amino acids. The germline V gene has CDR1 LNHNV and CDR2 YYDKDF (reference sequence). The CDR3 coding sequence is TGTGCCACCAGCAGAGATCTAGCGGGTCGAGATACGCAGTATTTT. Encoded protein: CATSRDLAGRDTQYF.

This clone was seen a handful of times. V gene TRBV28 combines with J gene TRBJ1-1; 7 bases match TRBD1. The germline V gene encodes CDR1 MDHEN and CDR2 SYDVKM. The CDR3 is 15 amino acids. The ends lost 5 bases at V and 0 bases at J; junction bases unmatched: 6. In nucleotides, the CDR3 is TGTGCCAGCAGTGGGGGACAGCTCATGAACACTGAAGCTTTCTTT. It translates to CASSGGQLMNTEAFF.

This chain joins TRBV5-1 and TRBJ2-5; TRBD2 might be the D (6 bases). Germline CDR1 reads SGHRS; CDR2 reads YFSETQ. Trimming stripped 3 bases from V and 4 bases from J, with 13 bases between. The CDR3 has 14 residues. CDR3 nucleotide sequence: TGCGCCAGCAGCTCCGGGGGTCTATCAGAGACCCAGTACTTC. Its translation is CASSSGGLSETQYF.

This clone was counted only a few times. This chain connects TRBV19 to TRBJ2-3, with D perhaps TRBD2 (5 bases). V gave up 9 bases and J gave up 0 bases, with 16 bases separating them. The CDR3 extends over 15 amino acids. Germline CDR1 is LNHDA and CDR2 is SQIVND (reference sequence). Here the CDR3 reads CASSRTRGSTDTQYF. The CDR3 region has the DNA TGTGCCAGCTCTAGAACCCGGGGAAGCACAGATACGCAGTATTTT.

The chain recombines TRBV7-9 with TRBJ2-4; D remains ambiguous. V was pared by 7 bases and J by 8 bases, with 15 bases between. The CDR3 covers 13 residues. Germline values: CDR1 SEHNR, CDR2 FQNEAQ (reference sequence). The CDR3 sequence is CASKDSPGDIQYF. CDR3 coding DNA: TGTGCCAGCAAAGACTCGCCTGGAGACATTCAGTACTTC.

This clone was picked up a small number of times. DNA of the CDR3: TGTGCCAGCAGTCGACAGGGGAGCTCCTACGAGCAGTACTTC. Translating it yields CASSRQGSSYEQYF. V is TRBV25-1 and J is TRBJ2-7; TRBD1 agrees at 8 bases. There are 14 residues in the CDR3. V lost 5 bases and J lost 0; bases outside the gene matches: 3. Germline V gene lookup returns CDR1 MGHDK and CDR2 SYGVNS.

The J gene is TRBJ1-4, the V gene TRBV5-1; 9 bases fit TRBD1. The germline V gene encodes CDR1 SGHRS and CDR2 YFSETQ. The CDR3 spans 15 residues. The ends lost 3 bases at V and 8 bases at J; junction bases unmatched: 8. CDR3 amino acids: CASSWTGTGLEKLFF. DNA for the CDR3: TGCGCCAGCAGCTGGACCGGGACAGGGTTGGAAAAACTGTTTTTT.

The chain carries TRBV19 and TRBJ2-4; weak D call: TRBD2 (5 bases). The V gene lost 3 bases and the J gene lost 0 bases, with 12 bases spanning the gap. CDR1 is LNHDA and CDR2 is SQIVND in the germline V gene (reference sequence). This CDR3 region has 16 residues. This CDR3 reads CASSIVTGEAKNIQYF. The DNA of the CDR3 is TGTGCCAGTAGTATCGTTACCGGGGAAGCCAAAAACATTCAGTACTTC.